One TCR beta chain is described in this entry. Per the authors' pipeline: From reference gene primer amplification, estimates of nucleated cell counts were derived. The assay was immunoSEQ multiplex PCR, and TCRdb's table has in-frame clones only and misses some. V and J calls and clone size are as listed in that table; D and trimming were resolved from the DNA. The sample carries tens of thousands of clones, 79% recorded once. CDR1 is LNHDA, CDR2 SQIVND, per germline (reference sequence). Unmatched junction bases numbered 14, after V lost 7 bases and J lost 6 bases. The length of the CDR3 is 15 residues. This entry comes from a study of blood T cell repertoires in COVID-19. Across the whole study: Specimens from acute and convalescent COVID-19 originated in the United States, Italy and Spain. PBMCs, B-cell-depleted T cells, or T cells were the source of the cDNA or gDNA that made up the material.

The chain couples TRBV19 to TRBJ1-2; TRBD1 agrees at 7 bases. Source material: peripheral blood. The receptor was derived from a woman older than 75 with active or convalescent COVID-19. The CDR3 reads CASTATLTGVDGYTF. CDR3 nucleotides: TGTGCCAGTACCGCAACCCTTACAGGGGTGGATGGCTACACCTTC.